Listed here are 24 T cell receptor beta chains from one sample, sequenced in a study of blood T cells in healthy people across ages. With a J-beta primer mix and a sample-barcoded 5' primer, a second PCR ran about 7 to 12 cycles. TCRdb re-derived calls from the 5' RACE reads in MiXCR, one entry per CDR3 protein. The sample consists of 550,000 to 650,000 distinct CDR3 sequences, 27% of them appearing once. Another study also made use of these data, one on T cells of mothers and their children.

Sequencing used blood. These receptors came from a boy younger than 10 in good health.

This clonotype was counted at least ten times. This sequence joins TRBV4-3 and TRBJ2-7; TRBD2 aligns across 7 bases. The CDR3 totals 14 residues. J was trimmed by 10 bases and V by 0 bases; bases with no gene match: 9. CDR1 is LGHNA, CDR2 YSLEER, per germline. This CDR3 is CASSQDGAGADQYF. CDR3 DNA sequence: TGCGCCAGCAGCCAAGATGGGGCGGGAGCCGATCAGTACTTC.

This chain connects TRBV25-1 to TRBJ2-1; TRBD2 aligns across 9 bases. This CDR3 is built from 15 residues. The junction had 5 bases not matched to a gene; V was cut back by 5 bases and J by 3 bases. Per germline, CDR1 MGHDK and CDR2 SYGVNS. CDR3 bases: TGTGCCAGCAGTTTTAGCGGGAGAGACTACAATGAGCAGTTCTTC. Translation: CASSFSGRDYNEQFF.

The CDR3 DNA reads TGTGCCAGCAGCGTAAGTTGGAATTCACCCCTCCACTTT. Translated, it gives CASSVSWNSPLHF. The V gene is TRBV9, the J gene TRBJ1-6; D unresolved. CDR1 is SGDLS and CDR2 is YYNGEE in the germline V gene. Trimming cost V 1 base and J 7 bases, with 6 bases left between them. The CDR3 is 13 amino acids.

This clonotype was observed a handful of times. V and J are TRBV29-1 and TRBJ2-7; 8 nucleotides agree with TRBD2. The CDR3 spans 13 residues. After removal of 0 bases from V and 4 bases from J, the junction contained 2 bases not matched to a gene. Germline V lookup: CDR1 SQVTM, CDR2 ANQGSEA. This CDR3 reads CSVEEGGGYEQYF. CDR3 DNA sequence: TGCAGCGTTGAAGAGGGCGGGGGGTACGAGCAGTACTTC.

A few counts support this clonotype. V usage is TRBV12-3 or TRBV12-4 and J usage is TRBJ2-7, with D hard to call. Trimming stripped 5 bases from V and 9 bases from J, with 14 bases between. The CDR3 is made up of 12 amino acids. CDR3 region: CASSTLRQGQYF. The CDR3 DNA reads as TGTGCCAGCAGTACCCTTCGTCAAGGGCAGTACTTC.

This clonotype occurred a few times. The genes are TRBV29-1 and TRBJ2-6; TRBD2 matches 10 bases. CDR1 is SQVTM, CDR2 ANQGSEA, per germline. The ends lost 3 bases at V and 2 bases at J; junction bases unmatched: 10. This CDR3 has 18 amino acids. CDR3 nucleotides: TGCAGCGTTGAGAAGTTTAGCGGGAGGACCCCTGGGGCCAACGTCCTGACTTTC. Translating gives CSVEKFSGRTPGANVLTF.

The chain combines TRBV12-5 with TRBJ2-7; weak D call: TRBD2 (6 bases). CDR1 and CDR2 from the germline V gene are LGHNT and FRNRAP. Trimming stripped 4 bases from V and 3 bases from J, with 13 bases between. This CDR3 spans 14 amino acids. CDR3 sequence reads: CASGSTGGYYEQYF. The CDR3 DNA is TGTGCTAGTGGTTCCACCGGGGGATACTACGAGCAGTACTTC.

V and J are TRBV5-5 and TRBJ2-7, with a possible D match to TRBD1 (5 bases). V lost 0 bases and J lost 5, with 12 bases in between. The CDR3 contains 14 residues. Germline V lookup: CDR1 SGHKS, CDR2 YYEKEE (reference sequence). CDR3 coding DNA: TGTGCCAGCAGCTTGGGCCAACAGGTCGACGAGCAGTACTTC. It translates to CASSLGQQVDEQYF.

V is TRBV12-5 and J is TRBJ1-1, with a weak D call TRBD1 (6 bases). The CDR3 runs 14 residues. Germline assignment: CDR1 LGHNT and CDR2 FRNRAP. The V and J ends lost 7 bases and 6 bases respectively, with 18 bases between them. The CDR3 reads CASAQTGLSAEAFF. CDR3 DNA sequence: TGTGCTAGTGCCCAGACAGGACTTAGCGCTGAAGCTTTCTTT.

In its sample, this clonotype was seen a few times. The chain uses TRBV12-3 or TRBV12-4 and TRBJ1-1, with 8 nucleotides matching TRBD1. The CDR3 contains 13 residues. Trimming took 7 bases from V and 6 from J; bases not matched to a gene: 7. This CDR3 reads CASNTGGRSEAFF. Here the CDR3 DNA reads TGTGCCAGCAATACAGGGGGAAGGTCTGAAGCTTTCTTT.

The CDR3 loop reads CAIRDSVGLAGGETQYF. The CDR3 DNA is TGTGCCATCAGAGATTCCGTCGGACTAGCGGGGGGAGAGACCCAGTACTTC. This chain joins TRBV10-3 and TRBJ2-5, with 14 bases that match TRBD2. Germline CDR1 ENHRY, CDR2 SYGVKD. The CDR3 is 17 residues long. The ends lost 6 bases at V and 4 bases at J; junction bases unmatched: 10.

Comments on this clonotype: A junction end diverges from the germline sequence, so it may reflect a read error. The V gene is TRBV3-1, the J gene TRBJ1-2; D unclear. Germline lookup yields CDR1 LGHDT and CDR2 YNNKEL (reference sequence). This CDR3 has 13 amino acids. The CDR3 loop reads CASSLRANYGYAF. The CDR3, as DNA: TGTGCCAGCAGCCTCCGCGCCAACTATGGCTACGCCTTC.

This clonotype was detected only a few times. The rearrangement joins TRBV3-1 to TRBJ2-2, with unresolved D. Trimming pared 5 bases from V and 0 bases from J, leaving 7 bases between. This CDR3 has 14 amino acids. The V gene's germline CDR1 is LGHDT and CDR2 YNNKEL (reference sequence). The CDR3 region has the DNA TGTGCCAGCAGCGGGTCCTCGAACACCGGGGAGCTGTTTTTT. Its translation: CASSGSSNTGELFF.

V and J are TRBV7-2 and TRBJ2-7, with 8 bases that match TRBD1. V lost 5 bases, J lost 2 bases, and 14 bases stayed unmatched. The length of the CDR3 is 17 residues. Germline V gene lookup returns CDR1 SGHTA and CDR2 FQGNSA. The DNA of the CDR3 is TGTGCCAGCAGCATCGGCCCCGCGGGACAGGCAACCTACGAGCAGTACTTC. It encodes CASSIGPAGQATYEQYF.

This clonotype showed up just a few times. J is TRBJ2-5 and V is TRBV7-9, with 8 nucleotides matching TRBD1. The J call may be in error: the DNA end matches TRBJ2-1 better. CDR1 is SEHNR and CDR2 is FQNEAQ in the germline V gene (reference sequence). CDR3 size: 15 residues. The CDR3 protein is CASSLGQGALKEQFF. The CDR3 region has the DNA TGTGCCAGCAGCTTAGGCCAGGGGGCATTGAAAGAGCAGTTCTTC.

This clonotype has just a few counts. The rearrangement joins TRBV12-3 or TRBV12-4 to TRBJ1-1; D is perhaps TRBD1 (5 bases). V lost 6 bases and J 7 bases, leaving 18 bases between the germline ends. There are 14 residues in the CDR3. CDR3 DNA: TGTGCCAGCAGCTCCCACCGGGGCGTCGGTGAAGCTTTCTTT. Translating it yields CASSSHRGVGEAFF.

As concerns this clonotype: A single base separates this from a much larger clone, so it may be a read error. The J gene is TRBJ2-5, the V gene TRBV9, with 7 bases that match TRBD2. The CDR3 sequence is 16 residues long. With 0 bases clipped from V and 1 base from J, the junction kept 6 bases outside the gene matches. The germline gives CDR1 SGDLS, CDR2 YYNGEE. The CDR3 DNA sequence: TGTGCCAGCAGCGTAGGGATGGCGGGGGTCCAAGAGACCCAGTACTTC. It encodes CASSVGMAGVQETQYF.

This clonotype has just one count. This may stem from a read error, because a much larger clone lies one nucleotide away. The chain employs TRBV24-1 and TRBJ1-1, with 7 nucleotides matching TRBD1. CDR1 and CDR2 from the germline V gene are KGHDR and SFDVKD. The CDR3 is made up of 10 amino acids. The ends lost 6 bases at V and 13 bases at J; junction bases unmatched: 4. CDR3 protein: CATSLGGRFF. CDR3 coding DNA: TGTGCCACCAGTTTAGGGGGCCGTTTCTTT.

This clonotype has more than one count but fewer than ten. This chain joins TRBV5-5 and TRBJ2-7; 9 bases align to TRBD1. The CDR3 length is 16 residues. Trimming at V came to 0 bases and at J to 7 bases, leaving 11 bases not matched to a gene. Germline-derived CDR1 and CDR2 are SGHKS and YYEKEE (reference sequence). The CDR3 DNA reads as TGTGCCAGCAGCTTGGGGGACAGGGAATCCCCAGGAGAGCAGTACTTC. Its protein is CASSLGDRESPGEQYF.

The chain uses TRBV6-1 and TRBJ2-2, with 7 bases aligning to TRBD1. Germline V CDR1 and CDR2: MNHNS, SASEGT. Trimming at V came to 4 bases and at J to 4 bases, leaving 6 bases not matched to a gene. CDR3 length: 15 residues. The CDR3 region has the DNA TGTGCCAGCAGTGCGACAGGGAGAGGCACCGGGGAGCTGTTTTTT. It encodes CASSATGRGTGELFF.

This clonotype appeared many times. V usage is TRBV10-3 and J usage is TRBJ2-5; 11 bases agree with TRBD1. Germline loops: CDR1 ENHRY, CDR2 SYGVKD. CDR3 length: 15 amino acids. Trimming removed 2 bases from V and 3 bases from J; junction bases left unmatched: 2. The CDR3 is CAISERTGGEETQYF. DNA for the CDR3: TGTGCCATCAGTGAGAGGACAGGGGGCGAAGAGACCCAGTACTTC.

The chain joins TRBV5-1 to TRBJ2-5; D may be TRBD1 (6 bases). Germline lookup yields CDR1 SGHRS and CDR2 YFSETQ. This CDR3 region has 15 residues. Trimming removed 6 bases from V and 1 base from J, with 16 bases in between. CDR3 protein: CASKGQPGPQETQYF. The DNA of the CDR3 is TGCGCCAGCAAGGGACAACCGGGACCCCAAGAGACCCAGTACTTC.

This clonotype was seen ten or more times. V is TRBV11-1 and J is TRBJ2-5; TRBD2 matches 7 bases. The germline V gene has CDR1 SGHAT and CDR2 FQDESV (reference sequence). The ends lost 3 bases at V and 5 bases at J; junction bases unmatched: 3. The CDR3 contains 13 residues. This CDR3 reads CASSLGRVETQYF. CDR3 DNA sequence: TGTGCCAGCAGCTTGGGGAGGGTCGAGACCCAGTACTTC.

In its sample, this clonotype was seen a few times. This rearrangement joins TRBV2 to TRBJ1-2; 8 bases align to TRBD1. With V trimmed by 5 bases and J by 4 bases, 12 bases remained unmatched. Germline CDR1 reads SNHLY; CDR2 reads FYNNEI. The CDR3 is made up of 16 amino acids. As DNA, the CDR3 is TGTGCCAGCAGTCGCGGGCAGGGGGCCCAACCCTATGGCTACACCTTC. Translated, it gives CASSRGQGAQPYGYTF.